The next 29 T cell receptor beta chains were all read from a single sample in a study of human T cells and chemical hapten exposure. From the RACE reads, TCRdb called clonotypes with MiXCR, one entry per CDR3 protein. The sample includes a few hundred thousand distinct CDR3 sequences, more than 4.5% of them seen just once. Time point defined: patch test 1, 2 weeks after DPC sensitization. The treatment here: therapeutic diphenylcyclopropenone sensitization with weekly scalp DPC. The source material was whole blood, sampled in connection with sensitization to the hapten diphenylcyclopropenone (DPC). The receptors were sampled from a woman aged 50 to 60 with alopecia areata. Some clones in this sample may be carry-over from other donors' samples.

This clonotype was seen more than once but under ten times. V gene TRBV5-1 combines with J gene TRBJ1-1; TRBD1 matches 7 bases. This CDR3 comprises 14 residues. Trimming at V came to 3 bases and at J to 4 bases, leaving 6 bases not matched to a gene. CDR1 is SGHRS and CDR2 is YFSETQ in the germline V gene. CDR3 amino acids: CASSSTQGPTEAFF. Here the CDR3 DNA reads TGCGCCAGCAGCTCCACACAGGGGCCCACTGAAGCTTTCTTT.

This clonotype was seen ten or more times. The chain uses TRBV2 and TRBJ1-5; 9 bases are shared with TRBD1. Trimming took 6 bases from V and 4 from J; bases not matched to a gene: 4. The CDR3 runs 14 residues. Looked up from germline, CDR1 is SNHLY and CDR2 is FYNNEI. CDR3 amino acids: CASREDRGNQPQHF. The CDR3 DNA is TGTGCCAGCAGGGAGGACAGGGGTAATCAGCCCCAGCATTTT.

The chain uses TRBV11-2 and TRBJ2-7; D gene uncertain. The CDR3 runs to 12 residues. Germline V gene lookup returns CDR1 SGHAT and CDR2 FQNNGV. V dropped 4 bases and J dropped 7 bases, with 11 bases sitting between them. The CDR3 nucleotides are TGTGCCAGCAGCTACGGACCTGTTGAGCAGTACTTC. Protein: CASSYGPVEQYF. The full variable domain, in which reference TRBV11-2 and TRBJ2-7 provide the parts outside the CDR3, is EAGVAQSPRYKIIEKRQSVAFWCNPISGHATLYWYQQILGQGPKLLIQFQNNGVVDDSQLPKDRFSAERLKGVDSTLKIQPAKLEDSAVYLCASSYGPVEQYFGPGTRLTVT.

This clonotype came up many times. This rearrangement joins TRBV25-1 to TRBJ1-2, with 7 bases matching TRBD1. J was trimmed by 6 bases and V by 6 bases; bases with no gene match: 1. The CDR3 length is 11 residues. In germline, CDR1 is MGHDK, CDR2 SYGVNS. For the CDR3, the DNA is TGTGCCAGCAGACAGGGGAATGGCTACACCTTC. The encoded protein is CASRQGNGYTF.

The CDR3 sequence: CASFIKDSNEKLFF. The CDR3 DNA is TGTGCCAGCTTCATAAAAGATTCCAATGAAAAACTGTTTTTT. The chain joins TRBV5-4 to TRBJ1-4; D is ambiguous. The CDR3 has 14 residues. CDR1 and CDR2 from the germline V gene are SGHNT and YYREEE (reference sequence). Between the trimmed V and J ends, which lost 7 bases and 5 bases, there was a span of 15 bases.

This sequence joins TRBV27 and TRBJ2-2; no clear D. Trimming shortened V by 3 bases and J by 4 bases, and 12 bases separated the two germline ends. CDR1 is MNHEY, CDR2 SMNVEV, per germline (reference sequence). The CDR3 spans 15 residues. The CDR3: CASSFRRLGTGELFF. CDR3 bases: TGTGCCAGCAGTTTCCGAAGGTTGGGCACCGGGGAGCTGTTTTTT.

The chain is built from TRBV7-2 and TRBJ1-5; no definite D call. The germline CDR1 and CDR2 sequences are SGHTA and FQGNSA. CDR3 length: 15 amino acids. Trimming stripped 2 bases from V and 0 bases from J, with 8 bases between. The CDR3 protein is CASSLLGRSNQPQHF. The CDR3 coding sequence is TGTGCCAGCAGCTTATTAGGTCGTAGCAATCAGCCCCAGCATTTT. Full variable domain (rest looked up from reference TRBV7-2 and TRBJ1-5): GAGVSQSPSNKVTEKGKDVELRCDPISGHTALYWYRQSLGQGLEFLIYFQGNSAPDKSGLPSDRFSAERTGGSVSTLTIQRTQQEDSAVYLCASSLLGRSNQPQHFGDGTRLSIL.

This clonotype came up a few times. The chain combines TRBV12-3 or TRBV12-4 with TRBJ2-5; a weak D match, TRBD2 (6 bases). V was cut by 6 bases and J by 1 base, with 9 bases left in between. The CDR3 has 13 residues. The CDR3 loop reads CASRPLAQETQYF. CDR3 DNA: TGTGCCAGCAGACCACTAGCCCAAGAGACCCAGTACTTC.

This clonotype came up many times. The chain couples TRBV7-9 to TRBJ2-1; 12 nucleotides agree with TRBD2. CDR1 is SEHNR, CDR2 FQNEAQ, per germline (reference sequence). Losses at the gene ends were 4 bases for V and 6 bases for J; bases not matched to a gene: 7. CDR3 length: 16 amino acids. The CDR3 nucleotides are TGTGCCAGCAGCTCGCCCCTAGCGGGGGGGTCCAATGAGCAGTTCTTC. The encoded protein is CASSSPLAGGSNEQFF. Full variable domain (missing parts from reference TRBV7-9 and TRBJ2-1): DTGVSQNPRHKITKRGQNVTFRCDPISEHNRLYWYRQTLGQGPEFLTYFQNEAQLEKSRLLSDRFSAERPKGSFSTLEIQRTEQGDSAMYLCASSSPLAGGSNEQFFGPGTRLTVL.

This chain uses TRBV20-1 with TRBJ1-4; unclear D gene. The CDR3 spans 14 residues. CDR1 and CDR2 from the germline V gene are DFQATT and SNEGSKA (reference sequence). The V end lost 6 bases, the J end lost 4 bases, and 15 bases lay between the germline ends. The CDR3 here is CSARGLRGNEKLFF. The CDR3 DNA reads TGCAGTGCCCGCGGACTGCGCGGTAATGAAAAACTGTTTTTT.

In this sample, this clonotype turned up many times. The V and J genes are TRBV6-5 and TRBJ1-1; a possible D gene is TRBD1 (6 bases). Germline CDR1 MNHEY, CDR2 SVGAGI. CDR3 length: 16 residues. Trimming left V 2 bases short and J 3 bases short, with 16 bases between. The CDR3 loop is CASSYRTGTTHTEAFF. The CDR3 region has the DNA TGTGCCAGCAGTTACCGCACAGGGACTACTCACACTGAAGCTTTCTTT.

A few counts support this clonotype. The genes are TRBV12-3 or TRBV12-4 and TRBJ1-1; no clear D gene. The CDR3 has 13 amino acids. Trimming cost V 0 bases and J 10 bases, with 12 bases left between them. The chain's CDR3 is CASSLAGSGGAFF. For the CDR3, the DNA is TGTGCCAGCAGTTTAGCGGGCAGTGGAGGAGCTTTCTTT.

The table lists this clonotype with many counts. CDR3 amino acids: CASSHRGPREKLFF. In nucleotides, the CDR3 is TGTGCCAGCAGCCACCGGGGCCCGAGAGAAAAACTGTTTTTT. The J gene is TRBJ1-4, the V gene TRBV4-2, with a weak D call TRBD1 (5 bases). The CDR3 covers 14 residues. CDR1 and CDR2 from the germline V gene are LGHNA and YNFKEQ. Trimming removed 3 bases at V and 8 bases at J, with 13 bases between.

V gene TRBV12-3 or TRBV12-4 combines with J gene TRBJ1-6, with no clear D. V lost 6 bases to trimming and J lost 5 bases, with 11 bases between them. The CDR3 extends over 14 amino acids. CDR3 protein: CASSRWRNNSPLHF. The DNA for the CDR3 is TGTGCCAGCAGCCGGTGGCGGAATAATTCACCCCTCCACTTT.

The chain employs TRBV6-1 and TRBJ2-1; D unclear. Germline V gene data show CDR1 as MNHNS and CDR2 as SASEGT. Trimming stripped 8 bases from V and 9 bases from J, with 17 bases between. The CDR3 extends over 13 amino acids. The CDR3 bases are TGTGCCAGCTTACCTGGACCCGCCGGTGAGCAGTTCTTC. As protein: CASLPGPAGEQFF.

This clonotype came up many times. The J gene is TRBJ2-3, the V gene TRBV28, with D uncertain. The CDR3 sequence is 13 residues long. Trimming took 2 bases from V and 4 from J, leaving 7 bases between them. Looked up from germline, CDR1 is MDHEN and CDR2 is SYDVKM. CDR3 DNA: TGTGCCAGCAGTTTACCCCAGTCAGATACGCAGTATTTT. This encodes CASSLPQSDTQYF.

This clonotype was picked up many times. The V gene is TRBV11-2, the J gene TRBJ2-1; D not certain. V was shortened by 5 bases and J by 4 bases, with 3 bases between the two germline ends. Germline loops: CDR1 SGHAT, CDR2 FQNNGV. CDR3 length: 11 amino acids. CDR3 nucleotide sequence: TGTGCCAGCAGCCAGTACAATGAGCAGTTCTTC. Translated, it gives CASSQYNEQFF.

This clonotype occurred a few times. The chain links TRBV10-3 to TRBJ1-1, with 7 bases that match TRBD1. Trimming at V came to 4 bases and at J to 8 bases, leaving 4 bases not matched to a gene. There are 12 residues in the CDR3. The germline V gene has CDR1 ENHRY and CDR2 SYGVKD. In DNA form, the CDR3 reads TGTGCCATCAGTGCCGGGACAGCCGAAGCTTTCTTT. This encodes CAISAGTAEAFF.

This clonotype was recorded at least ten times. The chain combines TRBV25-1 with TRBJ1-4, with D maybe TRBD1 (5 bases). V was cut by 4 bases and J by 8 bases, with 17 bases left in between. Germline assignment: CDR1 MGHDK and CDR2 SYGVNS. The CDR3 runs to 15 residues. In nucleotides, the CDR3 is TGTGCCAGCAGTGTCGGCCGACGGTGGGGCGAAAAACTGTTTTTT. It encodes CASSVGRRWGEKLFF.

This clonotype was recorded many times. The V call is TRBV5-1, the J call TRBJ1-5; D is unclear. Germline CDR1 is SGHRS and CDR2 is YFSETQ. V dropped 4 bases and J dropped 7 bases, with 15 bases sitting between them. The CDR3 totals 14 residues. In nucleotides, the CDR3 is TGCGCCAGCAGCCCAGGACCTCCGGGACAGCCCCAGCATTTT. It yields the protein CASSPGPPGQPQHF.

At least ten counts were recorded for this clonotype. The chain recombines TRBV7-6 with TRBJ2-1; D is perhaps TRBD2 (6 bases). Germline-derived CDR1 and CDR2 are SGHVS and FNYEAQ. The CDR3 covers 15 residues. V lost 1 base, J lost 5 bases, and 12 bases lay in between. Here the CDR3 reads CASSLGGVGNNEQFF. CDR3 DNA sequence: TGTGCCAGCAGCTTAGGGGGGGTCGGGAACAATGAGCAGTTCTTC.

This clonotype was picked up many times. The CDR3 here is CSAKTTGGYGYTF. DNA for the CDR3: TGCAGTGCTAAAACTACAGGGGGCTATGGCTACACCTTC. This chain uses TRBV20-1 with TRBJ1-2; TRBD1 aligns across 8 bases. CDR1 is DFQATT and CDR2 is SNEGSKA in the germline V gene (reference sequence). Trimming cost V 4 bases and J 4 bases; bases outside gene matches: 5. There are 13 residues in the CDR3.

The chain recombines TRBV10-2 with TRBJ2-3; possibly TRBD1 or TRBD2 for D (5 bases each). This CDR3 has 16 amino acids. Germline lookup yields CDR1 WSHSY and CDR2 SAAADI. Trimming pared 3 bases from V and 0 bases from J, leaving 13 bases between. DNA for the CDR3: TGCGCCAGCAGTGACAAATACCGGGACAGCACAGATACGCAGTATTTT. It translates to CASSDKYRDSTDTQYF.

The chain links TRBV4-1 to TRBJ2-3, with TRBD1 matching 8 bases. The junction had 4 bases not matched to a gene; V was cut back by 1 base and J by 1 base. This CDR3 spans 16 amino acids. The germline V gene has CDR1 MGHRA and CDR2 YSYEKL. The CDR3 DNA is TGCGCCAGCAGCCAAGTGACAGGGGCGGGCACAGATACGCAGTATTTT. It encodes CASSQVTGAGTDTQYF.

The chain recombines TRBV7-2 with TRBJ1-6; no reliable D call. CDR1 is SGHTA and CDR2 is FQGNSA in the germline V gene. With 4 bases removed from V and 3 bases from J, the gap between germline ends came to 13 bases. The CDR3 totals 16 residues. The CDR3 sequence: CASSSGRLLYNSPLHF. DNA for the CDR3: TGTGCCAGCAGCTCCGGACGTCTCCTCTATAATTCACCCCTCCACTTT.

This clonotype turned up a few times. The CDR3 spells CASSPGQRTDTQYF. For the CDR3, the DNA is TGTGCCAGCAGTCCGGGACAGCGCACAGATACGCAGTATTTT. The rearrangement uses TRBV6-4 and TRBJ2-3; 7 bases line up with TRBD1. The junction had 3 bases not matched to a gene; V was cut back by 5 bases and J by 1 base. The CDR3 is 14 amino acids. Germline V gene data show CDR1 as MRHNA and CDR2 as SNTAGT.

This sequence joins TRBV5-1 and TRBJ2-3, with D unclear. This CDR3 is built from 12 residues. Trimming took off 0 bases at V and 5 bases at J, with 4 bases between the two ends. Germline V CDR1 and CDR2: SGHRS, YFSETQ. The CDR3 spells CASSLAKDTQYF. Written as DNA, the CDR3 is TGCGCCAGCAGCTTGGCGAAAGATACGCAGTATTTT.

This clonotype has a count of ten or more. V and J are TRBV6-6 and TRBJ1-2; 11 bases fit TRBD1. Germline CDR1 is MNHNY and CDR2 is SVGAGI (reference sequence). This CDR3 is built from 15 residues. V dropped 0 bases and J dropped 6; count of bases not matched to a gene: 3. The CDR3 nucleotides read TGTGCCAGCAGTTACTCTGGGACAGGGGGAGATGGCTACACCTTC. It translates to CASSYSGTGGDGYTF.

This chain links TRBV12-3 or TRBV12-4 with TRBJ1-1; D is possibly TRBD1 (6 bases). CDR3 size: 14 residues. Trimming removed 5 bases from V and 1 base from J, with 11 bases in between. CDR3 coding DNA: TGTGCCAGCAGTACAGGGACCTCGAACACTGAAGCTTTCTTT. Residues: CASSTGTSNTEAFF.